Listed below are T cell receptor beta chains from one sample, sequenced in a study of beta chain features in type 1 diabetes. Sequencing was performed with immunoSEQ multiplex PCR; in TCRdb, only in-frame clones are kept and a portion is missing. The profile shows around 15,000 clones, just under 55% of them singletons. Input material: stem cell memory CD4+ T cells from blood. The receptors were gathered from a woman between 18 and 30 years old in good health. Each CDR3 is given with its conserved first and last residue. A D gene is named only where the DNA matches it firmly. Rows give clone size only sometimes, using once, few, many, or a class for an expanded clone.

>-|TRBV14|TRBJ2-4|-|13
CASSQARATIQYF
TGTGCCAGCAGCCAAGCGAGGGCTACCATTCAGTACTTC
>-|TRBV30|TRBJ1-2|few|11
CAWSGGGGYTF
TGTGCCTGGAGTGGAGGGGGAGGCTACACCTTC
>TRBD1|TRBV10-1|TRBJ2-5|-|16
CASSLRTGHTQETQYF
TGCGCCAGCAGTCTCCGGACAGGACATACCCAAGAGACCCAGTACTTC
>TRBD1|TRBV18|TRBJ1-1|few|13
CASSPKGAAEAFF
TGTGCCAGCTCACCAAAGGGGGCCGCTGAAGCTTTCTTT
>TRBD2|TRBV2|TRBJ2-1|-|15
CASSKRAGGPDEQFF
TGTGCCAGCAGTAAAAGAGCGGGAGGGCCGGATGAGCAGTTCTTC
>TRBD1|TRBV5-1|TRBJ2-3|few|17
CASSFLSGTGGTDTQYF
TGCGCCAGCAGCTTTCTCTCCGGGACAGGAGGCACAGATACGCAGTATTTT
>-|TRBV5-1|TRBJ2-1|-|16
CASSSLGGASYNEQFF
TGCGCCAGCAGCTCCCTGGGGGGGGCCTCCTACAATGAGCAGTTCTTC
>TRBD1|TRBV9|TRBJ2-2|-|19
CASSAGRLGTASNTGELFF
TGTGCCAGCAGCGCGGGTAGACTGGGGACAGCCTCGAACACCGGGGAGCTGTTTTTT
>-|TRBV6-5|TRBJ1-1|-|14
CASRADRSSTEAFF
TGTGCCAGCAGAGCCGACAGGTCATCAACTGAAGCTTTCTTT
>TRBD1|TRBV5-1|TRBJ2-1|-|14
CASRYQGDGDEQFF
TGCGCCAGCAGATATCAGGGGGACGGCGATGAGCAGTTCTTC
>TRBD1|TRBV20-1|TRBJ1-2|-|10
CSAYRGGYTF
TGCAGTGCTTACAGGGGTGGCTACACCTTC
>TRBD2|TRBV6-1|TRBJ2-1|-|16
CASSESWTSGAREQFF
TGTGCCAGCAGTGAATCCTGGACTAGCGGGGCCAGAGAGCAGTTCTTC
>-|TRBV6-1|TRBJ1-5|-|14
CASSESWGDQPQHF
TGTGCCAGCAGTGAAAGCTGGGGGGATCAGCCCCAGCATTTT
>-|TRBV10-3|TRBJ2-5|-|15
CAISESTGVRETQYF
TGTGCCATCAGTGAGTCGACGGGAGTTCGTGAGACCCAGTACTTC
>TRBD1|TRBV5-1|TRBJ2-6|-|16
CASSWGTGNGANVLTF
TGCGCCAGCAGCTGGGGGACAGGGAATGGGGCCAACGTCCTGACTTTC
>TRBD1|TRBV30|TRBJ1-2|-|14
CACRTGPVNYGYTF
TGTGCCTGCCGGACAGGGCCGGTGAACTATGGCTACACCTTC
>-|TRBV5-1|TRBJ2-5|few|13
CASSYGGRETQYF
TGCGCCAGCAGCTACGGAGGCCGGGAGACCCAGTACTTC
>TRBD2|TRBV11-2|TRBJ2-1|-|14
CASRRSGGYNEQFF
TGTGCCAGCAGAAGGAGCGGGGGATACAATGAGCAGTTCTTC
>TRBD2|TRBV9|TRBJ2-7|few|16
CASSVGSSGGTYEQYF
TGTGCCAGCAGCGTAGGAAGTAGCGGGGGGACCTACGAGCAGTACTTC
>-|TRBV11-2|TRBJ2-7|few|12
CASSRTEYEQYF
TGTGCCAGCAGCCGGACAGAGTACGAGCAGTACTTC
>-|TRBV5-1|TRBJ2-3|-|13
CASRAGDTDTQYF
TGCGCCAGCAGAGCAGGGGACACAGATACGCAGTATTTT
>-|TRBV2|TRBJ2-1|-|15
CASSQGGGHRNEQFF
TGTGCCAGCAGCCAAGGGGGGGGGCATCGCAATGAGCAGTTCTTC
>TRBD2|TRBV19|TRBJ2-3|-|17
CASSRVGLSGMTDTQYF
TGTGCCAGTAGTAGGGTGGGGCTTAGCGGGATGACAGATACGCAGTATTTT
>-|TRBV6-5|TRBJ2-2|-|14
CASSPQGLGGELFF
TGTGCCAGCAGTCCGCAGGGGCTTGGCGGGGAGCTGTTTTTT
>-|TRBV5-1|TRBJ2-1|few|15
CASSSGSRSYNEQFF
TGCGCCAGCAGCTCGGGATCGCGCTCCTACAATGAGCAGTTCTTC
>-|TRBV18|TRBJ1-2|-|15
CASSPRHHTDYGYTF
TGTGCCAGCTCACCCCGACACCACACAGACTATGGCTACACCTTC
>-|TRBV12-5|TRBJ2-7|-|14
CASGLGVGVYEQYF
TGTGCTAGTGGTTTGGGGGTCGGGGTCTACGAGCAGTACTTC
>TRBD1|TRBV5-1|TRBJ2-7|few|13
CASSFFQGDEQYF
TGCGCCAGCAGCTTCTTTCAGGGGGACGAGCAGTACTTC
>TRBD1|TRBV10-1|TRBJ2-3|-|18
CASSEWAGGGWGTDTQYF
TGCGCCAGCAGTGAGTGGGCAGGGGGCGGATGGGGCACAGATACGCAGTATTTT
>-|TRBV5-1|TRBJ2-2|few|14
CASSSDYLTGELFF
TGCGCCAGCAGCTCGGACTATCTGACCGGGGAGCTGTTTTTT